This entry is about one T cell receptor (beta chain). This sample stems from a study of T cell changes during pregnancy in multiple sclerosis. Germline V gene sequence: CDR1 GTSNPN, CDR2 SVGIG (reference sequence). The CDR3 has 13 residues. V shed 2 bases and J 8 bases; nucleotides not matched to a gene: 8. Clones were sequenced by immunoSEQ multiplex PCR, and TCRdb holds only the in-frame ones, with some missing. Among 45,000 to 60,000 clones listed, 80% to 95% were seen once. The clonotype comes from a female donor in good health, enrolled as a control in a pregnancy study. The rearrangement links TRBV30 to TRBJ1-1, with TRBD1 matching over 7 bases. This material consisted of CD4+ T cells from peripheral blood mononuclear cells, taken after pregnancy. CDR3 DNA sequence: TGTGCCTGGAGTCCCACAGGGGACGGAGAAGCTTTCTTT. This encodes CAWSPTGDGEAFF.